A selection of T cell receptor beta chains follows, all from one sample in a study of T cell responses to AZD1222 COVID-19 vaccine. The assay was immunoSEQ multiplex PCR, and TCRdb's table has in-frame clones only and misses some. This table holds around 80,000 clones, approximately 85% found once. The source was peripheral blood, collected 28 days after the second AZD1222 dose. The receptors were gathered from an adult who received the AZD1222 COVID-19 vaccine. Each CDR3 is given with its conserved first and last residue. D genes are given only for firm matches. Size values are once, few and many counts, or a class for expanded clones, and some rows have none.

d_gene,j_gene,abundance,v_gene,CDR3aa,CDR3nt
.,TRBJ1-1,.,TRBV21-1,CASRFDSGMNTEAFF,TGTGCCAGCAGATTCGACAGCGGCATGAACACTGAAGCTTTCTTT
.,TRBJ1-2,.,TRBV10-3,CAISEAGIPLGPYYGYTF,TGTGCCATCAGTGAGGCTGGGATCCCTCTAGGGCCCTACTATGGCTACACCTTC
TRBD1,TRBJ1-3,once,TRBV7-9,CASSLGTGSTGNTIYF,TGTGCCAGCAGCTTAGGGACAGGGTCAACTGGAAACACCATATATTTT
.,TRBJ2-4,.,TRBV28,CASSLAGDIQYF,TGTGCCAGCAGCCTAGCAGGGGACATTCAGTACTTC
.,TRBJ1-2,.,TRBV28,CASRPPGLRDGYTF,TGTGCCAGCAGACCCCCGGGGCTTAGGGATGGCTACACCTTC
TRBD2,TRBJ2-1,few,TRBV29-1,CSVTGLAGSYNEQFF,TGCAGCGTGACGGGACTAGCGGGGTCGTACAATGAGCAGTTCTTC
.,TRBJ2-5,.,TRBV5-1,CASTHGGGRQETQYF,TGCGCCAGCACTCATGGGGGGGGCCGCCAAGAGACCCAGTACTTC
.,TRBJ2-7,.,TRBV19,CASSLAWGQGTYEQYF,TGTGCCAGTAGTCTGGCGTGGGGGCAGGGAACCTACGAGCAGTACTTC
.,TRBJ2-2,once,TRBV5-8,CVSSRMVGGPEGTGELFF,TGTGTCAGCAGCCGGATGGTTGGGGGACCAGAGGGGACCGGGGAGCTGTTTTTT
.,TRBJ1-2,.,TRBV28,CASRTRVGGLREEAGYTF,TGTGCCAGCAGAACTAGGGTCGGAGGACTCCGGGAGGAAGCTGGCTACACCTTC
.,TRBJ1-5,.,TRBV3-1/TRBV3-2,CAIPGRGVIRQPQHF,TGTGCCATCCCGGGGAGAGGGGTCATCCGCCAGCCCCAGCATTTT
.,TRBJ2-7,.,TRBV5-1,CASSRGRPGEQYF,TGCGCCAGCAGCCGCGGACGGCCCGGGGAGCAGTACTTC
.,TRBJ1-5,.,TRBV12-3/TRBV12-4,CASRWESNQPQHF,TGTGCCAGCAGGTGGGAATCCAATCAGCCCCAGCATTTT
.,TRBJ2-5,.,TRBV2,CASSGLGSLETQYF,TGTGCCAGCAGTGGGCTGGGTAGCCTGGAGACCCAGTACTTC
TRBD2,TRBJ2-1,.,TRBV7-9,CASSFRTSGHNEQFF,TGTGCCAGCAGCTTTAGGACTAGCGGACACAATGAGCAGTTCTTC
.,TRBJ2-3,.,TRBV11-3,CASSLGASTDTQYF,TGTGCCAGCAGCTTAGGGGCAAGCACAGATACGCAGTATTTT
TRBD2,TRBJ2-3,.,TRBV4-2,CASSQDEGRESGSSTDTQYF,TGTGCCAGCAGCCAAGATGAGGGGAGGGAGTCCGGGAGCAGCACAGATACGCAGTATTTT
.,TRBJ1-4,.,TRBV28,CASSMGQTLTNEKLFF,TGTGCCAGCAGTATGGGTCAGACTCTAACTAATGAAAAACTGTTTTTT
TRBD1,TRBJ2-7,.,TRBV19,CASKRGQGSYEQYF,TGTGCCAGTAAGAGGGGACAGGGCTCCTACGAGCAGTACTTC
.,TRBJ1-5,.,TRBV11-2,CASSPGIYSNQPQHF,TGTGCCAGCAGCCCAGGGATTTATAGCAATCAGCCCCAGCATTTT
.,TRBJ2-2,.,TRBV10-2,CASGSVRVATGELFF,TGCGCCAGCGGGTCGGTACGGGTGGCCACCGGGGAGCTGTTTTTT
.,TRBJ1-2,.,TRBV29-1,CSVEEGLKEKNNYGYTF,TGCAGCGTTGAAGAGGGACTAAAGGAAAAAAATAACTATGGCTACACCTTC
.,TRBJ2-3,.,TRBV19,CASSNRRGTDTQYF,TGTGCCAGTAGTAACAGAAGGGGCACAGATACGCAGTATTTT
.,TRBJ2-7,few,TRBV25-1,CASSPGAAYEQYF,TGTGCCAGCAGTCCAGGGGCCGCCTACGAGCAGTACTTC
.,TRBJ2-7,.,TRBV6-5,CASSHTVSYEQYF,TGTGCCAGCAGTCATACAGTCTCCTACGAGCAGTACTTC
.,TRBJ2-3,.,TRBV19,CATSPRGGPLTDTQYF,TGTGCCACCTCCCCCCGGGGAGGACCGCTCACAGATACGCAGTATTTT
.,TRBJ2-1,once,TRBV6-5,CASSSQTGPYNEQFF,TGTGCCAGCAGTTCACAGACAGGTCCATACAATGAGCAGTTCTTC
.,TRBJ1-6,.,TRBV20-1,CSASRADSYNSPLHF,TGCAGTGCTAGTAGGGCGGACTCCTATAATTCACCCCTCCACTTT
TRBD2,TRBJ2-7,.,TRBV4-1,CASSQGGLADVGIQYF,TGCGCCAGCAGCCAAGGGGGACTAGCGGATGTCGGTATCCAGTACTTC
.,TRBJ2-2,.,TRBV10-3,CAISDQSFGAGELFF,TGTGCCATCAGTGACCAGTCCTTCGGGGCCGGGGAGCTGTTTTTT
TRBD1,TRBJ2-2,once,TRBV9,CASSPNPGQGGNTGELFF,TGTGCCAGCAGCCCTAATCCGGGACAGGGGGGGAACACCGGGGAGCTGTTTTTT
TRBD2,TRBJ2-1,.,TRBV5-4,CASSSRGLAGVEQFF,TGTGCCAGCAGCTCACGCGGACTAGCGGGGGTTGAGCAGTTCTTC
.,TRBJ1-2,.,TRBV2,CASSVLVRGGYTF,TGTGCCAGCAGTGTCCTAGTACGGGGTGGCTACACCTTC
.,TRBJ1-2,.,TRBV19,CASTTAFNYGYTF,TGTGCCAGTACGACAGCCTTTAACTATGGCTACACCTTC
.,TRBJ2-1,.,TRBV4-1,CASSQDTWGGVNEQFF,TGCGCCAGCAGCCAAGATACGTGGGGGGGCGTCAATGAGCAGTTCTTC
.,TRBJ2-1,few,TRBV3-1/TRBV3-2,CASSPGIQTAYNEQFF,TGTGCCAGCAGCCCCGGGATCCAGACCGCCTACAATGAGCAGTTCTTC
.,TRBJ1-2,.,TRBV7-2,CASSLKGGSYGYTF,TGTGCCAGCAGCTTAAAAGGGGGTTCCTATGGCTACACCTTC
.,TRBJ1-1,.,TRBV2,CASSVAELGLTEAFF,TGTGCCAGCAGTGTTGCCGAGTTGGGCCTCACTGAAGCTTTCTTT
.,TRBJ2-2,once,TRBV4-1,CASSLGQTNTGELFF,TGCGCCAGCAGCCTCGGACAGACGAACACCGGGGAGCTGTTTTTT
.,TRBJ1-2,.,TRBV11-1,CASSHTRSNGYTF,TGTGCCAGCAGCCACACAAGGTCAAATGGCTACACCTTC
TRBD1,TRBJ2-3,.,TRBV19,CASRSGTGTDTQYF,TGTGCCAGTAGATCCGGGACAGGGACAGATACGCAGTATTTT
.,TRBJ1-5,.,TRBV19,CASSFQAAGQPQHF,TGTGCCAGTTCATTTCAGGCCGCAGGGCAGCCCCAGCATTTT
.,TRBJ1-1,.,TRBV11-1,CASSVSRGNTEAFF,TGTGCCAGCAGCGTTTCTAGGGGGAACACTGAAGCTTTCTTT
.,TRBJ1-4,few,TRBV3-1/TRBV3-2,CASSQDLWAGATTNEKLFF,TGTGCCAGCAGCCAAGATCTTTGGGCAGGGGCAACAACTAATGAAAAACTGTTTTTT
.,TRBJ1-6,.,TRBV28,CASSSDSSYNSPLHF,TGTGCCAGCAGTTCGGACAGCTCCTATAATTCACCCCTCCACTTT
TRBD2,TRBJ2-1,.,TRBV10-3,CAISVQTSGVSNEQFF,TGTGCCATCAGTGTCCAAACTAGCGGGGTAAGCAATGAGCAGTTCTTC
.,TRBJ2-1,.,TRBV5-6,CASSLAWGARIYNEQFF,TGTGCCAGCAGCTTGGCCTGGGGGGCCAGGATATACAATGAGCAGTTCTTC
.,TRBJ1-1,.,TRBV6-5,CASSLSGERVAEAFF,TGTGCCAGCAGCTTATCGGGGGAGCGCGTCGCTGAAGCTTTCTTT
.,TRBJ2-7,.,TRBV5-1,CASSLGDNSYEQYF,TGCGCCAGCAGCTTAGGGGACAACTCCTACGAGCAGTACTTC
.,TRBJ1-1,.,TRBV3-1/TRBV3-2,CASSQDGRLPNTEAFF,TGTGCCAGCAGCCAAGATGGCCGCTTACCGAACACTGAAGCTTTCTTT
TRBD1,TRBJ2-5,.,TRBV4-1,CASSPSSGGAETQYF,TGCGCCAGCAGCCCGTCCTCAGGGGGCGCGGAGACCCAGTACTTC
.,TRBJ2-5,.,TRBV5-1,CASSLAGGWRQETQYF,TGCGCCAGCAGCTTGGCCGGAGGGTGGAGGCAAGAGACCCAGTACTTC
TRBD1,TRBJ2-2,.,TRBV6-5,CASSTGQGRTGELFF,TGTGCCAGCAGTACAGGACAGGGGCGGACCGGGGAGCTGTTTTTT
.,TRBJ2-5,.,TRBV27,CASSLSGSETQYF,TGTGCCAGCAGTTTATCGGGGTCAGAGACCCAGTACTTC
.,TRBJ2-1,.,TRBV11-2,CASSLEGPGEQFF,TGTGCCAGCAGCTTAGAGGGGCCGGGAGAGCAGTTCTTC